Listed below are T cell receptor beta chains from one sample, sequenced in a study of Ad26.COV2.S vaccination and SARS-CoV-2 variants. Clones were sequenced by immunoSEQ multiplex PCR, and TCRdb holds only the in-frame ones, with some missing. Seen here are approximately 350,000 clones, 83% observed once, and the top ten hold just under 7.5%. Sample: peripheral blood, taken in a trial of Ad26.COV2.S vaccine versus placebo. These receptors came from a person aged 18-60 years who received the Ad26.COV2.S COVID-19 vaccine or a placebo. Both conserved end residues are part of each CDR3. Fields, in order: V gene, clone size, D gene, J gene, CDR3 DNA, CDR3 protein. The D gene is left open where the match is weak. The size of a clone is reported for some rows only, either as once, few or many, or as a class for expanded clones.

v_call: TRBV7-9; clone_size: -; d_call: -; j_call: TRBJ2-2; cdr3_nt: TGTGCCAGCAGGGACTTAGGTTCGGTGGGGGAGCTGTTTTTT; cdr3_aa: CASRDLGSVGELFF
v_call: TRBV7-9; clone_size: -; d_call: TRBD2; j_call: TRBJ2-2; cdr3_nt: TGTGCCAGCAGCCCCGGGGAGCGGGGGCGTCGGAGCGGGGAGCTGTTTTTT; cdr3_aa: CASSPGERGRRSGELFF
v_call: TRBV6-2/TRBV6-3; clone_size: -; d_call: -; j_call: TRBJ1-2; cdr3_nt: TGTGCCAGCAGTTCTAGACTCTATGGCTACACCTTC; cdr3_aa: CASSSRLYGYTF
v_call: TRBV6-5; clone_size: -; d_call: TRBD1; j_call: TRBJ2-2; cdr3_nt: TGTGCCAGCAGTTTCGGACAGGGATCGAACACCGGGGAGCTGTTTTTT; cdr3_aa: CASSFGQGSNTGELFF
v_call: TRBV11-2; clone_size: -; d_call: -; j_call: TRBJ1-1; cdr3_nt: TGTGCCAGCAGCTTTTCTGTGCAGGTCACTGAAGCTTTCTTT; cdr3_aa: CASSFSVQVTEAFF
v_call: TRBV30; clone_size: -; d_call: -; j_call: TRBJ2-3; cdr3_nt: TGTGCCTGGAGTCAGGGAATAGGTACAGATACGCAGTATTTT; cdr3_aa: CAWSQGIGTDTQYF
v_call: TRBV10-2; clone_size: -; d_call: TRBD2; j_call: TRBJ2-7; cdr3_nt: TGCGCCAGCAGGCCGACTAGCGGGGAAAACTACGAGCAGTACTTC; cdr3_aa: CASRPTSGENYEQYF
v_call: TRBV11-3; clone_size: -; d_call: -; j_call: TRBJ1-1; cdr3_nt: TGTGCCAGCAGCTATCTACAGAGGGCTGAAGCTTTCTTT; cdr3_aa: CASSYLQRAEAFF
v_call: TRBV29-1; clone_size: once; d_call: -; j_call: TRBJ2-7; cdr3_nt: TGCAGCGCAGCCGGTAAAACCTACGAGCAGTACTTC; cdr3_aa: CSAAGKTYEQYF
v_call: TRBV9; clone_size: -; d_call: -; j_call: TRBJ1-1; cdr3_nt: TGTGCCAGCAGCGGGCTCGTCGGCACTGAAGCTTTCTTT; cdr3_aa: CASSGLVGTEAFF
v_call: TRBV9; clone_size: -; d_call: -; j_call: TRBJ2-1; cdr3_nt: TGTGCCAGCAGCGTAAGGGGAGTCCCCTACAATGAGCAGTTCTTC; cdr3_aa: CASSVRGVPYNEQFF
v_call: TRBV18; clone_size: -; d_call: -; j_call: TRBJ2-7; cdr3_nt: TGTGCCAGCTCCCCCGGGGCCATAGCCTACGAGCAGTACTTC; cdr3_aa: CASSPGAIAYEQYF
v_call: TRBV5-5; clone_size: -; d_call: TRBD1; j_call: TRBJ2-1; cdr3_nt: TGTGCCAGCAGGCCGGGCTGGGACAGGGGTTACAATGAGCAGTTCTTC; cdr3_aa: CASRPGWDRGYNEQFF
v_call: TRBV9; clone_size: once; d_call: TRBD2; j_call: TRBJ2-7; cdr3_nt: TGTGCCAGCAGCGCCCCCGGGACTAGCGGGAGTGGCGAGCAGTACTTC; cdr3_aa: CASSAPGTSGSGEQYF
v_call: TRBV5-1; clone_size: -; d_call: -; j_call: TRBJ2-7; cdr3_nt: TGCGCCAGCAGCTTGGAGGCCGGGCCCCCATACTTC; cdr3_aa: CASSLEAGPPYF
v_call: TRBV11-2; clone_size: -; d_call: TRBD2; j_call: TRBJ2-1; cdr3_nt: TGTGCCAGCAGCTTGAAAGCGGGGGGTGGTGAGCAGTTCTTC; cdr3_aa: CASSLKAGGGEQFF
v_call: TRBV4-3; clone_size: -; d_call: TRBD1; j_call: TRBJ2-4; cdr3_nt: TGCGCCAGCAGCCAGAACAGGGGAAACATTCAGTACTTC; cdr3_aa: CASSQNRGNIQYF
v_call: TRBV7-2; clone_size: -; d_call: TRBD1; j_call: TRBJ1-1; cdr3_nt: TGTGCCAGCACTACCGACAGGGGCGGGAGGGGGTTCTTT; cdr3_aa: CASTTDRGGRGFF
v_call: TRBV4-2; clone_size: few; d_call: -; j_call: TRBJ1-2; cdr3_nt: TGTGCCAGCAGCCAGGGACAAGAGCAAAACTATGGCTACACCTTC; cdr3_aa: CASSQGQEQNYGYTF
v_call: TRBV19; clone_size: -; d_call: TRBD1; j_call: TRBJ2-2; cdr3_nt: TGTGCCAGTAGTAACCCAGGGGCGGGACAGGGTATCATCGGGGAGCTGTTTTTT; cdr3_aa: CASSNPGAGQGIIGELFF
v_call: TRBV9; clone_size: -; d_call: TRBD2; j_call: TRBJ2-1; cdr3_nt: TGTGCCAGCAGCGTATCAGCGGGAACCTACAATGAGCAGTTCTTC; cdr3_aa: CASSVSAGTYNEQFF
v_call: TRBV11-3; clone_size: -; d_call: -; j_call: TRBJ1-6; cdr3_nt: TGTGCCAGCAGTAGACTCAGGGTTACGCCCTATAATTCACCCCTCCACTTT; cdr3_aa: CASSRLRVTPYNSPLHF
v_call: TRBV7-5; clone_size: -; d_call: -; j_call: TRBJ1-5; cdr3_nt: TGTGCCAGAAGCTTAGGGGTCCTCGGGACAGGGTCAAACAATCAGCCCCAGCATTTT; cdr3_aa: CARSLGVLGTGSNNQPQHF
v_call: TRBV5-1; clone_size: -; d_call: -; j_call: TRBJ2-5; cdr3_nt: TGCGCCAGCAGCTTGGGATCGAAAGAGACCCAGTACTTC; cdr3_aa: CASSLGSKETQYF
v_call: TRBV5-1; clone_size: once; d_call: TRBD1; j_call: TRBJ1-2; cdr3_nt: TGCGCCAGCAGCCCTCAGACAGGGCCCTACCCGATCTATGGCTACACCTTC; cdr3_aa: CASSPQTGPYPIYGYTF
v_call: TRBV19; clone_size: few; d_call: -; j_call: TRBJ1-2; cdr3_nt: TGTGCCAGTAGTATAGGACAGCCTAACTATGGCTACACCTTC; cdr3_aa: CASSIGQPNYGYTF
v_call: TRBV3-1/TRBV3-2; clone_size: -; d_call: -; j_call: TRBJ2-5; cdr3_nt: TGTGCCAGCAGCGCCCGCGGTCAAGAGACCCAGTACTTC; cdr3_aa: CASSARGQETQYF
v_call: TRBV19; clone_size: -; d_call: -; j_call: TRBJ1-1; cdr3_nt: TGTGCCAGTAGTAGGGGAGAGAACACTGAAGCTTTCTTT; cdr3_aa: CASSRGENTEAFF
v_call: TRBV4-2; clone_size: -; d_call: -; j_call: TRBJ1-1; cdr3_nt: TGTGCCAGCAGCCAATTGACACAGAACACTGAAGCTTTCTTT; cdr3_aa: CASSQLTQNTEAFF
v_call: TRBV19; clone_size: -; d_call: TRBD2; j_call: TRBJ2-1; cdr3_nt: TGTGCCAGTTCGCTAGCGGGAGGGCCCAATGAGCAGTTCTTC; cdr3_aa: CASSLAGGPNEQFF
v_call: TRBV7-6; clone_size: -; d_call: -; j_call: TRBJ2-5; cdr3_nt: TGTGCCAGCAGCTCAGCGGTCCAAGAGACCCAGTACTTC; cdr3_aa: CASSSAVQETQYF
v_call: TRBV2; clone_size: few; d_call: -; j_call: TRBJ1-2; cdr3_nt: TGTGCCAGCAAGCAGGGATCGGTCTATGGCTACACCTTC; cdr3_aa: CASKQGSVYGYTF
v_call: TRBV5-1; clone_size: -; d_call: -; j_call: TRBJ1-2; cdr3_nt: TGCGCCAGCACGACCGGGACCCAGGGGGGCTACACCTTC; cdr3_aa: CASTTGTQGGYTF
v_call: TRBV5-1; clone_size: -; d_call: TRBD2; j_call: TRBJ2-5; cdr3_nt: TGCGCCAGCAGCTTACTAGCGGGAGAAGAGACCCAGTACTTC; cdr3_aa: CASSLLAGEETQYF
v_call: TRBV3-1/TRBV3-2; clone_size: -; d_call: -; j_call: TRBJ1-3; cdr3_nt: TGTGCCAGCAGCCAGGTCTTGAGCTCTGGAAACACCATATATTTT; cdr3_aa: CASSQVLSSGNTIYF
v_call: TRBV9; clone_size: -; d_call: -; j_call: TRBJ1-1; cdr3_nt: TGTGCCAGCAGCGTGGTTGAAGGTGGGGGTGAAGCTTTCTTT; cdr3_aa: CASSVVEGGGEAFF
v_call: TRBV2; clone_size: -; d_call: -; j_call: TRBJ1-5; cdr3_nt: TGTGCCAGCGCTTTACCCCTGGGGGGGTTTCAGCCCCAGCATTTT; cdr3_aa: CASALPLGGFQPQHF
v_call: TRBV7-9; clone_size: -; d_call: -; j_call: TRBJ2-7; cdr3_nt: TGTGCCAGCAGCTTAGATCCATCCTACGAGCAGTACTTC; cdr3_aa: CASSLDPSYEQYF
v_call: TRBV7-6; clone_size: -; d_call: -; j_call: TRBJ2-5; cdr3_nt: TGTGCCAGCAGCTTCGGCGGGGCGATACAAGAGACCCAGTACTTC; cdr3_aa: CASSFGGAIQETQYF
v_call: TRBV27; clone_size: -; d_call: TRBD2; j_call: TRBJ2-7; cdr3_nt: TGTGCCAGCAGTTTAGCGGGGGGGCCCCACGAGCAGTACTTC; cdr3_aa: CASSLAGGPHEQYF
v_call: TRBV5-1; clone_size: -; d_call: TRBD1; j_call: TRBJ2-3; cdr3_nt: TGCGCCAGCAGCCCCCGGACAGGGACAGATACGCAGTATTTT; cdr3_aa: CASSPRTGTDTQYF
v_call: TRBV21-1; clone_size: -; d_call: -; j_call: TRBJ1-6; cdr3_nt: TGTGCCTCAGAGGCAGGAGGTTCACCCCTCCACTTT; cdr3_aa: CASEAGGSPLHF
v_call: TRBV19; clone_size: -; d_call: TRBD1; j_call: TRBJ1-5; cdr3_nt: TGTGCCAGTAGTGTCACCGGGACAGCCTTGAATCAGCCCCAGCATTTT; cdr3_aa: CASSVTGTALNQPQHF